These 26 T cell receptor beta chains were sequenced from one sample in a study of blood T cell repertoires in COVID-19. Using immunoSEQ multiplex PCR, the repertoire was profiled, and TCRdb retains in-frame clones only, with some absent. The data show fewer than 300,000 clones, roughly 84% seen once. The sequenced sample was peripheral blood. The receptors were sampled from a young woman with acute or convalescent COVID-19.

The chain is built from TRBV24-1 and TRBJ2-3, with TRBD2 matching 7 bases. Germline-derived CDR1 and CDR2 are KGHDR and SFDVKD. This CDR3 is 19 amino acids long. The J segment lost 0 bases and the V segment lost 4 bases, leaving 15 bases of the junction unmatched. The CDR3 sequence: CATSDNGASGEGSTDTQYF. CDR3 bases: TGTGCCACCAGTGACAATGGGGCTAGCGGAGAGGGAAGCACAGATACGCAGTATTTT.

The chain joins TRBV29-1 to TRBJ1-4; no clear D gene. The CDR3 consists of 13 residues. Germline CDR1 SQVTM, CDR2 ANQGSEA. The germline V and J ends were trimmed by 3 bases and 8 bases, with 13 bases remaining between them. The CDR3: CSVESVRGEKLFF. Written as DNA, the CDR3 is TGCAGCGTTGAGTCGGTGCGGGGAGAAAAACTGTTTTTT.

This clone has only one observation. The chain employs TRBV9 and TRBJ1-2, with 9 bases identical to TRBD1. The CDR3 consists of 14 residues. J gave up 8 bases and V 3 bases, and 8 bases lay outside the gene matches. The germline V gene has CDR1 SGDLS and CDR2 YYNGEE. Written as DNA, the CDR3 is TGTGCCAGCAGCGCAGGACAGGGGTTGGGAGGCTACACCTTC. Its protein is CASSAGQGLGGYTF.

The chain's CDR3 is CAWSVRGAGNEKLFF. The CDR3 DNA follows: TGTGCCTGGAGTGTACGGGGGGCGGGTAATGAAAAACTGTTTTTT. The chain employs TRBV30 and TRBJ1-4, with a tentative D call TRBD1 (6 bases). There are 15 residues in the CDR3. The germline gives CDR1 GTSNPN, CDR2 SVGIG (reference sequence). Between the trimmed V and J ends, which lost 0 bases and 4 bases, there was a span of 12 bases.

This chain joins TRBV6-2 or TRBV6-3 and TRBJ1-5, with TRBD1 identical over 7 bases. Trimming took 5 bases from V and 4 from J; bases not matched to a gene: 5. CDR1 and CDR2 (germline): MNHEY, SVGEGT. This CDR3 comprises 14 residues. The CDR3 spells CASSTGTVNQPQHF. The DNA of the CDR3 is TGTGCCAGCAGTACCGGGACAGTGAATCAGCCCCAGCATTTT.

CDR3 nucleotide sequence: TGTGCCAGCAGTTTCTCCTCCTCAACTCCCGAGCAGTACTTC. Protein product: CASSFSSSTPEQYF. V gene TRBV28 combines with J gene TRBJ2-7; no clear D gene. Germline CDR1 is MDHEN and CDR2 is SYDVKM. The CDR3 loop spans 14 amino acids. The ends were cut back, 3 bases at V and 6 bases at J, with 15 bases in the middle.

The chain employs TRBV6-1 and TRBJ2-5; weak D call: TRBD1 (6 bases). Trimming cost V 2 bases and J 5 bases, with 15 bases left between them. The germline V gene encodes CDR1 MNHNS and CDR2 SASEGT. This CDR3 region has 15 residues. The CDR3 region has the DNA TGTGCCAGCAGTGAAACTACGGGACATTTCGAGACCCAGTACTTC. Amino acids: CASSETTGHFETQYF.

The CDR3: CANPFRAADRYSPLHF. CDR3 nucleotides: TGTGCCAACCCTTTCCGAGCGGCCGACCGATATTCACCCCTCCACTTT. The chain recombines TRBV21-1 with TRBJ1-6. TRBV21-1 is classified as a pseudogene. The CDR3 extends over 16 amino acids.

The chain has TRBV4-3 and TRBJ1-1; 8 bases agree with TRBD1. CDR1 LGHNA and CDR2 YSLEER come from the germline V gene. This CDR3 spans 14 amino acids. Losses at the gene ends were 3 bases for V and 8 bases for J; bases not matched to a gene: 8. DNA of the CDR3: TGCGCCAGCAGCCAGGACGACAGGGGAACCGAAGCTTTCTTT. Amino acid sequence: CASSQDDRGTEAFF.

The CDR3 region is CASSLTGGATNQPQHF. DNA for the CDR3: TGTGCCAGCAGTTTGACAGGGGGCGCAACCAATCAGCCCCAGCATTTT. J is TRBJ1-5 and V is TRBV28, with TRBD1 identical over 10 bases. Trimming cost V 3 bases and J 3 bases; bases outside gene matches: 5. CDR1 and CDR2 from the germline V gene are MDHEN and SYDVKM. The CDR3 runs to 16 residues.

The chain uses TRBV5-1 and TRBJ2-1; D gene uncertain. The CDR3 is made up of 14 amino acids. Trimming took 0 bases from V and 4 from J, leaving 8 bases between them. The germline gives CDR1 SGHRS, CDR2 YFSETQ. CDR3 sequence: CASSLESQYNEQFF. The CDR3, as DNA: TGCGCCAGCAGCTTGGAATCACAGTACAATGAGCAGTTCTTC.

The genes are TRBV27 and TRBJ2-7; 7 nucleotides line up with TRBD1. The CDR3 consists of 14 residues. Germline-derived CDR1 and CDR2 are MNHEY and SMNVEV (reference sequence). J was trimmed by 3 bases and V by 5 bases; bases with no gene match: 7. CDR3 nucleotides: TGTGCCAGCAGTACGCCGGGACAGATCTACGAGCAGTACTTC. Translation: CASSTPGQIYEQYF.

The V and J genes are TRBV6-5 and TRBJ1-4, with 9 nucleotides matching TRBD1. J was trimmed by 4 bases and V by 2 bases; bases with no gene match: 5. The length of the CDR3 is 16 residues. Germline V CDR1 and CDR2: MNHEY, SVGAGI. The CDR3 bases are TGTGCCAGCAGTTACACAAACAGGGGGCTTAATGAAAAACTGTTTTTT. Translating gives CASSYTNRGLNEKLFF.

The chain is built from TRBV2 and TRBJ2-7; weak D call: TRBD2 (5 bases). The CDR3 contains 12 residues. Trimming removed 4 bases from V and 3 bases from J, with 7 bases in between. The germline V gene encodes CDR1 SNHLY and CDR2 FYNNEI. CDR3 loop: CASSGGIYEQYF. CDR3 nucleotide sequence: TGTGCCAGCAGTGGAGGGATCTACGAGCAGTACTTC.

This rearrangement joins TRBV18 to TRBJ2-7; the match to TRBD1 covers 9 bases. V dropped 8 bases and J dropped 3; count of bases not matched to a gene: 5. From germline, CDR1 is KGHSH and CDR2 LQKENI. The CDR3 sequence is 13 residues long. DNA of the CDR3: TGTGCCAGCGCAACGACAGGGGGCTACGAGCAGTACTTC. Its translation: CASATTGGYEQYF.

This clone was recorded only once. The chain is built from TRBV19 and TRBJ2-1; 8 positions agree with TRBD2. The V segment lost 6 bases and the J segment 3 bases; nucleotides outside the gene matches: 1. The length of the CDR3 is 13 residues. Germline V CDR1 and CDR2: LNHDA, SQIVND (reference sequence). The CDR3 DNA is TGTGCCAGTAGAGGGACTAGCTACAATGAGCAGTTCTTC. Its protein product is CASRGTSYNEQFF.

This clone was recorded once. This chain joins TRBV9 and TRBJ2-7; 11 bases are a match to TRBD2. This CDR3 spans 14 amino acids. The germline V gene encodes CDR1 SGDLS and CDR2 YYNGEE. The junction had 3 bases not matched to a gene; V was cut back by 4 bases and J by 3 bases. The CDR3 sequence: CASSPGTSGYEQYF. The CDR3 DNA is TGTGCCAGCAGCCCCGGGACTAGCGGCTACGAGCAGTACTTC.

The table lists this clone with a few counts. V and J are TRBV6-5 and TRBJ1-1; D unclear. V dropped 2 bases and J dropped 1 base, with 11 bases sitting between them. CDR1 is MNHEY, CDR2 SVGAGI, per germline. The CDR3 has 15 residues. The CDR3 protein is CASSYGIISNTEAFF. The DNA of the CDR3 is TGTGCCAGCAGTTACGGCATTATCTCGAACACTGAAGCTTTCTTT.

The chain joins TRBV6-2 or TRBV6-3 to TRBJ2-1; 8 positions agree with TRBD2. This CDR3 is built from 15 residues. Germline loops: CDR1 MNHEY, CDR2 SVGEGT. J gave up 2 bases and V 2 bases, and 2 bases lay outside the gene matches. The CDR3 here is CASSYVAGPYNEQFF. In DNA, the CDR3 is TGTGCCAGCAGTTACGTAGCGGGGCCCTACAATGAGCAGTTCTTC.

The rearrangement links TRBV2 to TRBJ1-2, with TRBD1 as a possible D gene (5 bases). There are 11 residues in the CDR3. The V gene lost 6 bases and the J gene lost 5 bases, with 7 bases spanning the gap. Germline assignment: CDR1 SNHLY and CDR2 FYNNEI. The CDR3 nucleotides read TGTGCCAGCAGGGAGGGGTATGGCTACACCTTC. Amino acids: CASREGYGYTF.

The V and J genes are TRBV28 and TRBJ2-7, with a possible D match to TRBD1 (6 bases). With 3 bases removed from V and 6 bases from J, the gap between germline ends came to 9 bases. Germline V lookup: CDR1 MDHEN, CDR2 SYDVKM. The CDR3 contains 12 residues. The CDR3 nucleotides are TGTGCCAGCAGTTTCAGGGGTAGCGAGCAGTACTTC. Its translation: CASSFRGSEQYF.

The genes are TRBV6-2 or TRBV6-3 and TRBJ1-2; D unclear. The CDR3 is 14 residues long. V was clipped by 1 base and J by 3 bases, with 9 bases between them. Germline V gives CDR1 MNHEY, CDR2 SVGEGT. This chain's CDR3 is CASSYFVLDYGYTF. The CDR3, as DNA: TGTGCCAGCAGTTACTTTGTTCTAGACTATGGCTACACCTTC.

This clone has only one observation. The chain has TRBV6-5 and TRBJ2-3, with a tentative D call TRBD2 (6 bases). Germline CDR1 is MNHEY and CDR2 is SVGAGI. Trimming left V 2 bases short and J 1 base short, with 13 bases between. The CDR3 has 16 residues. This CDR3 reads CASSYRSGAGTDTQYF. The CDR3 DNA reads as TGTGCCAGCAGTTACCGTTCGGGAGCGGGCACAGATACGCAGTATTTT.

The V and J genes are TRBV4-1 and TRBJ1-1, with D possibly TRBD1 on 5 matching bases. Germline V gives CDR1 MGHRA, CDR2 YSYEKL. The ends were cut back, 0 bases at V and 4 bases at J, with 15 bases in the middle. This CDR3 is built from 16 residues. The CDR3 loop reads CASSQDTALRGTEAFF. In nucleotides, the CDR3 is TGCGCCAGCAGCCAAGACACAGCCCTAAGGGGCACTGAAGCTTTCTTT.

This chain joins TRBV4-3 and TRBJ2-2, with TRBD1 matching 9 bases. CDR1 is LGHNA, CDR2 YSLEER, per germline. The CDR3 extends over 17 amino acids. With 1 base clipped from V and 6 bases from J, the junction kept 9 bases outside the gene matches. CDR3 amino acids: CASSQATGTGFAGELFF. In DNA, the CDR3 is TGCGCCAGCAGCCAAGCAACCGGGACAGGGTTTGCCGGGGAGCTGTTTTTT.

The rearrangement joins TRBV5-5 to TRBJ2-7; tentatively, D is TRBD1 (8 bases). In germline, CDR1 is SGHKS, CDR2 YYEKEE (reference sequence). CDR3 length equals 17 residues. Trimming took off 1 base at V and 3 bases at J, with 20 bases between the two ends. The CDR3 DNA reads as TGTGCCAGCAGCTTGTCCCCCCGAACAGGGGGGGGCTACGAGCAGTACTTC. This translates into CASSLSPRTGGGYEQYF.